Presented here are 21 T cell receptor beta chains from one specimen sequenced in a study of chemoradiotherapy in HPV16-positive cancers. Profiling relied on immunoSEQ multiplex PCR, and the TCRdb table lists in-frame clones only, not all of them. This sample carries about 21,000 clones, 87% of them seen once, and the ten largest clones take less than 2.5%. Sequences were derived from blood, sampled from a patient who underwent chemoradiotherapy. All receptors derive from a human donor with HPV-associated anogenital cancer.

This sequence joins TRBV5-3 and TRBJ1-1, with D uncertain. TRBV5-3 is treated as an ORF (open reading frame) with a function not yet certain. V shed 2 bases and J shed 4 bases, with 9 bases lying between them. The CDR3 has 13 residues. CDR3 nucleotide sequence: TGTGCCAGAAGCTTCGGGGAATTCACTGAAGCTTTCTTT. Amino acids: CARSFGEFTEAFF.

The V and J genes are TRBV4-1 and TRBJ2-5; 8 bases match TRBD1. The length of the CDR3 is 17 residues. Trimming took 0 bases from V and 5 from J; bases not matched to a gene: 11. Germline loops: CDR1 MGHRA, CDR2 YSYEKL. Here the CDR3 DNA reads TGCGCCAGCAGCCAAGACGGAGCAGGGGGCGTGAGGGAGACCCAGTACTTC. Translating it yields CASSQDGAGGVRETQYF.

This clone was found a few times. The CDR3, as DNA: TGTGCCAGCAGCGTAGGGGGGGAGCGGTCACCCCTCCACTTT. Its protein is CASSVGGERSPLHF. The chain combines TRBV9 with TRBJ1-6; perhaps TRBD1 as D (5 bases). Per the germline V gene, CDR1 is SGDLS and CDR2 is YYNGEE. The CDR3 is 14 amino acids. Trimming removed 0 bases at V and 10 bases at J, with 11 bases between.

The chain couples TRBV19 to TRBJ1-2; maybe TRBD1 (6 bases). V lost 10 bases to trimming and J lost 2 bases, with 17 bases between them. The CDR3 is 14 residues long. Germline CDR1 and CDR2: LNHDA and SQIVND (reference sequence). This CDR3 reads CATQRGGANYGYTF. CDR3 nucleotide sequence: TGTGCCACCCAACGAGGGGGGGCCAACTATGGCTACACCTTC.

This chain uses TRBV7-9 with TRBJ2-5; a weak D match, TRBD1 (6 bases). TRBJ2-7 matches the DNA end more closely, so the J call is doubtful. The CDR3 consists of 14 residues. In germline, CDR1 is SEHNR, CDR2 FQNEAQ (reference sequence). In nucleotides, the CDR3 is TGTGCCAGCAGCTCTAGGGACACCCTGCGCGAGCAGTACTTC. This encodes CASSSRDTLREQYF.

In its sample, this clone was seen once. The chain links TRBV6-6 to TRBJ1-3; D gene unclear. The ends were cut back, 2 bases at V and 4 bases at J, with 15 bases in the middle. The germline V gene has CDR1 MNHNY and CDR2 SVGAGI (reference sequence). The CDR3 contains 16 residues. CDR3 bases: TGTGCCAGCAGTTACAGCCCGGGAAGTTTGGGAAACACCATATATTTT. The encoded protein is CASSYSPGSLGNTIYF.

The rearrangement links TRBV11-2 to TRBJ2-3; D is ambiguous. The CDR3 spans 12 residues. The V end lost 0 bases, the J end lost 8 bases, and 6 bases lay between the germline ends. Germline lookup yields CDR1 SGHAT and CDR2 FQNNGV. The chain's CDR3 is CASSLEGSTQYF. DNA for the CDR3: TGTGCCAGCAGCTTAGAGGGGTCTACGCAGTATTTT.

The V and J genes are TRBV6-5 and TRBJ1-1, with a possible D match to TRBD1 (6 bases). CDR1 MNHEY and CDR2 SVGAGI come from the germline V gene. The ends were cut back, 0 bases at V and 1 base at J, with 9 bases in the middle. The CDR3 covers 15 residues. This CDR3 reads CASSYSTGRNTEAFF. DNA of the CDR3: TGTGCCAGCAGTTACTCAACAGGGCGGAACACTGAAGCTTTCTTT.

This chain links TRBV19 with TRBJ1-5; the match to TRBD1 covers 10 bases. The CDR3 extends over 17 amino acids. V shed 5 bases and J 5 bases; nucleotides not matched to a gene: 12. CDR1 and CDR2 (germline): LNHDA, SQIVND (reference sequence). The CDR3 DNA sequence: TGTGCCAGTAGTCCCGGGACAGGGGCGGGTTCACATCAGCCCCAGCATTTT. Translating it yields CASSPGTGAGSHQPQHF.

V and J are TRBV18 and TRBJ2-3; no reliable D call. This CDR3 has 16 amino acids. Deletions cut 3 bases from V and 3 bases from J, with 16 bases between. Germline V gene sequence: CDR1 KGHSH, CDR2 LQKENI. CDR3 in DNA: TGTGCCAGCTCACCCCTCCCACAGACCAAAACAGATACGCAGTATTTT. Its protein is CASSPLPQTKTDTQYF.

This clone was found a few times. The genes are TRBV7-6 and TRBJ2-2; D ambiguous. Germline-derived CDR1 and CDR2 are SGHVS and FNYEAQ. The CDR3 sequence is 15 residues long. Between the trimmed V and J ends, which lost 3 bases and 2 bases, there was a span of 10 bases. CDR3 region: CASSLDPINTGELFF. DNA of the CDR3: TGTGCCAGCAGCTTGGATCCAATAAACACCGGGGAGCTGTTTTTT.

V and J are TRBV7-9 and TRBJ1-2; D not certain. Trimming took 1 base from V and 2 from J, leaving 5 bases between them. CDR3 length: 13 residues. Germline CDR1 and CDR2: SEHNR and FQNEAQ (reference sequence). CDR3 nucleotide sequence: TGTGCCAGCAGCTTAGAGGAAAACTATGGCTACACCTTC. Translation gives CASSLEENYGYTF.

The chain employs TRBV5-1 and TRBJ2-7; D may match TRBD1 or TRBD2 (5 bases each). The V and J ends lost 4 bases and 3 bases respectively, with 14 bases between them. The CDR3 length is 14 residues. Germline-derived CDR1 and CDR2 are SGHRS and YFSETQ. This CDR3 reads CASSPEGRSYEQYF. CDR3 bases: TGCGCCAGCAGCCCCGAGGGACGGAGCTACGAGCAGTACTTC.

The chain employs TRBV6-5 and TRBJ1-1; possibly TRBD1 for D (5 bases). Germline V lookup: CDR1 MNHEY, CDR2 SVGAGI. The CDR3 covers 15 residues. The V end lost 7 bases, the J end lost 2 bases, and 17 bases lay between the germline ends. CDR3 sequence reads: CASTRWGGRNTEAFF. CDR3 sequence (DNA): TGTGCCAGCACCCGTTGGGGGGGACGAAACACTGAAGCTTTCTTT.

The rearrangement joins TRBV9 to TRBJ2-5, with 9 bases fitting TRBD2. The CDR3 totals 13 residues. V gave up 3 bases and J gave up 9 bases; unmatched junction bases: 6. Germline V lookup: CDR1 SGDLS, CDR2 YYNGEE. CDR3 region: CASSGGLAGAQYF. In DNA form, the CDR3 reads TGTGCCAGCAGCGGGGGACTAGCTGGGGCCCAGTACTTC.

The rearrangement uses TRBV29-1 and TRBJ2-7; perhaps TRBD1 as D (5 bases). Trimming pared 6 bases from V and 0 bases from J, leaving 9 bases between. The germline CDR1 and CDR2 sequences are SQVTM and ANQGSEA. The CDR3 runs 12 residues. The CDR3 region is CSVTESSYEQYF. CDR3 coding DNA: TGCAGCGTGACAGAGAGCTCCTACGAGCAGTACTTC.

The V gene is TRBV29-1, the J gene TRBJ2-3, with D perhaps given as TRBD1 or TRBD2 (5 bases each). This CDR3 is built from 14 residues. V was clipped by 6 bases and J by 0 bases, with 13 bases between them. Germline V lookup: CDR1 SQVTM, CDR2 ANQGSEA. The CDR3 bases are TGCAGCGTCGATGGGACGGAAAGCACAGATACGCAGTATTTT. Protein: CSVDGTESTDTQYF.

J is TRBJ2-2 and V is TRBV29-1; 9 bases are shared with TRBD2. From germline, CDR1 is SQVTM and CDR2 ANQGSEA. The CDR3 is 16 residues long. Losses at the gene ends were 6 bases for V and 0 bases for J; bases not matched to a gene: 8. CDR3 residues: CSVAPAGGSNTGELFF. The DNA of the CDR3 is TGCAGCGTCGCCCCCGCGGGGGGGTCGAACACCGGGGAGCTGTTTTTT.

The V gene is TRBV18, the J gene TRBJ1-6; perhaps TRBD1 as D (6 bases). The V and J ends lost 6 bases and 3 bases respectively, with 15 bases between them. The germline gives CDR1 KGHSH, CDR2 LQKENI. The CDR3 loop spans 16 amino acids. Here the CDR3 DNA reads TGTGCCAGCTCCCTGGAAGGGGGATTCTATAATTCACCCCTCCACTTT. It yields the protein CASSLEGGFYNSPLHF.

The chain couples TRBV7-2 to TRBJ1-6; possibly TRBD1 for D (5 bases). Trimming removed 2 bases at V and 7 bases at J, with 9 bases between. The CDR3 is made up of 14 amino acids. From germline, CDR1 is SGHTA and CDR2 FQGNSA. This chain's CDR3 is CASSLSGINSPLHF. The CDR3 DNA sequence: TGTGCCAGCAGCTTATCAGGGATCAATTCACCCCTCCACTTT.

The CDR3 sequence is CASRSFSGGLETQYF. The CDR3 DNA sequence: TGTGCCAGTAGGAGCTTTTCGGGGGGCCTGGAGACCCAGTACTTC. This chain links TRBV19 with TRBJ2-5; a possible D gene is TRBD2 (7 bases). This CDR3 comprises 15 residues. Trimming shortened V by 6 bases and J by 5 bases, and 19 bases separated the two germline ends. Germline V gives CDR1 LNHDA, CDR2 SQIVND (reference sequence).